What follows are 10 T cell receptor beta chains derived from one specimen sequenced in a study of CD8 T cells in Susac syndrome. A quantity of roughly 0.5 to 1 ug RNA underwent reverse transcription using random hexamers. Each CDR3 protein gets one entry after TCRdb re-called the immunoSEQ multiplex PCR reads with MiXCR. The sample holds about 300,000 distinct CDR3 sequences, roughly 85% seen once. Material for sequencing was CD8+ T cells from PBMCs. These receptors all stem from a human donor with multiple sclerosis.

This chain uses TRBV25-1 with TRBJ2-1, with unresolved D. Trimming left V 3 bases short and J 8 bases short, with 11 bases between. The CDR3 runs to 13 residues. Looked up from germline, CDR1 is MGHDK and CDR2 is SYGVNS. The CDR3 DNA is TGTGCCAGCAGTGATTCTGGATACCATGAGCAGTTCTTC. It translates to CASSDSGYHEQFF.

As DNA, the CDR3 is TGTGCTAGTGGTGCCGGGACAGGGAGTACTGAAGCTTTCTTT. Translation gives CASGAGTGSTEAFF. This sequence joins TRBV12-5 and TRBJ1-1; TRBD1 matches 9 bases. The CDR3 consists of 14 residues. The germline V gene encodes CDR1 LGHNT and CDR2 FRNRAP. Germline trimming cut 5 bases from V and 5 bases from J; bases unmatched to any gene: 6.

The genes are TRBV14 and TRBJ1-4; a possible D gene is TRBD1 (5 bases). This CDR3 region has 16 residues. Germline loops: CDR1 SGHDN, CDR2 FVKESK. The V end lost 1 base, the J end lost 6 bases, and 15 bases lay between the germline ends. CDR3: CASSQVRPGIDEKLFF. The CDR3 DNA sequence: TGTGCCAGCAGCCAAGTTAGGCCAGGGATTGATGAAAAACTGTTTTTT.

The chain uses TRBV7-9 and TRBJ1-2; D ambiguous. This CDR3 has 16 amino acids. Germline CDR1 is SEHNR and CDR2 is FQNEAQ (reference sequence). The ends were cut back, 0 bases at V and 3 bases at J, with 14 bases in the middle. CDR3 nucleotide sequence: TGTGCCAGCAGCTTAGCCCCAGGCCCCAGCGACTATGGCTACACCTTC. It yields the protein CASSLAPGPSDYGYTF.

This chain joins TRBV28 and TRBJ2-7; no definite D call. CDR3 length equals 12 residues. V was pared by 1 base and J by 5 bases, with 6 bases between. Germline V gene lookup returns CDR1 MDHEN and CDR2 SYDVKM. The CDR3 nucleotides read TGTGCCAGCAGTTTATTCAGAAACGAGCAGTACTTC. Translation gives CASSLFRNEQYF.

This sequence joins TRBV18 and TRBJ2-1; D gene ambiguous. CDR3 length equals 15 residues. Germline loops: CDR1 KGHSH, CDR2 LQKENI. V shed 3 bases and J shed 5 bases, with 14 bases lying between them. The CDR3 protein is CASSPIVGVNNEQFF. CDR3 in DNA: TGTGCCAGCTCACCGATTGTTGGGGTAAACAATGAGCAGTTCTTC.

The rearrangement joins TRBV28 to TRBJ2-5; 7 nucleotides align to TRBD1. V dropped 7 bases and J dropped 0; count of bases not matched to a gene: 8. CDR3 length: 15 residues. The germline V gene encodes CDR1 MDHEN and CDR2 SYDVKM. The CDR3 loop is CASTGQEEYQETQYF. In DNA, the CDR3 is TGTGCCAGCACTGGACAGGAGGAGTACCAAGAGACCCAGTACTTC.

As regards this clonotype: Germline is not matched at one junction end, which may reflect a read error. The rearrangement joins TRBV7-9 to TRBJ1-2, with 10 bases matching TRBD1. CDR1 is SEHNR, CDR2 FQNEAQ, per germline (reference sequence). There are 16 residues in the CDR3. CDR3 in DNA: TGCGCCAGCCACTCCGGGACAGGGGTCGTTTTGCATGGCTACACCTTC. This codes for CASHSGTGVVLHGYTF.

The rearrangement joins TRBV3-1 to TRBJ2-7, with D uncertain. The CDR3 is made up of 16 amino acids. V lost 1 base to trimming and J lost 0 bases, with 13 bases between them. Germline V lookup: CDR1 LGHDT, CDR2 YNNKEL (reference sequence). The DNA for the CDR3 is TGTGCCAGCAGCCAAGTCTTGCATTGGTCCTCCTACGAGCAGTACTTC. As protein: CASSQVLHWSSYEQYF.

The chain is built from TRBV6-2 or TRBV6-3 and TRBJ2-6; D not resolved. CDR3 size: 14 residues. The germline CDR1 and CDR2 sequences are MNHEY and SVGEGT. V was cut by 2 bases and J by 0 bases, with 2 bases left in between. Written as DNA, the CDR3 is TGTGCCAGCAGTTACGACTCTGGGGCCAACGTCCTGACTTTC. It translates to CASSYDSGANVLTF.